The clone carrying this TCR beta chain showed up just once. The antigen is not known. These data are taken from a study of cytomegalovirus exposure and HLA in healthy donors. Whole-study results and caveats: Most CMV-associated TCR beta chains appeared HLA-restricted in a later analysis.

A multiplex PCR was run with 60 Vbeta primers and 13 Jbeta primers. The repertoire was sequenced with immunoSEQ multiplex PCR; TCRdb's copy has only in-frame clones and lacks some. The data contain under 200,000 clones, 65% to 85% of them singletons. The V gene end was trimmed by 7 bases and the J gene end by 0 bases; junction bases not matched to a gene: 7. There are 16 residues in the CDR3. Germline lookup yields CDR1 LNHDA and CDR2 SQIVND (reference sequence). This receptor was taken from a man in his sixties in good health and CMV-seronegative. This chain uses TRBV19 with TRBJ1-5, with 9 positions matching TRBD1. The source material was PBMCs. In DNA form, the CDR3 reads TGTGCCAGTAAAGCACAACAGGGGGCTAGCAATCAGCCCCAGCATTTT. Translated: CASKAQQGASNQPQHF.